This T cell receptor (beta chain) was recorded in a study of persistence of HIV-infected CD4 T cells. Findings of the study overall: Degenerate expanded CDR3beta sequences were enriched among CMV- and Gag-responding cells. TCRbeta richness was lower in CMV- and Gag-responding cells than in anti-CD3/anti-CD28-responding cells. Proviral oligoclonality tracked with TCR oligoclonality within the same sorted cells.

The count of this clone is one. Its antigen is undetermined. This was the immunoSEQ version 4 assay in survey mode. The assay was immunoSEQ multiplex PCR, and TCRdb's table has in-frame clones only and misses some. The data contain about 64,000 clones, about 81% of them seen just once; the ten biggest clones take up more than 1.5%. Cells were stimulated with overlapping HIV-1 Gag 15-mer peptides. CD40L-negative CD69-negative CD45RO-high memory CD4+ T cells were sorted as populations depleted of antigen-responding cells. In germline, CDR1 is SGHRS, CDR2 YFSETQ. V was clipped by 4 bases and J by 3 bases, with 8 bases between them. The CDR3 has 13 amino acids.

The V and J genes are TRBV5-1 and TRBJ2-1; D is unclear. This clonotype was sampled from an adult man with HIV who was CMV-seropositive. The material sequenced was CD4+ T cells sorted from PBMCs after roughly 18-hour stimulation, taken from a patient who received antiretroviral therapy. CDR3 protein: CASSLKSYNEQFF. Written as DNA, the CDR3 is TGCGCCAGCAGCCTAAAGAGCTACAATGAGCAGTTCTTC.